The 7 T cell receptor beta chains given below trace back to one sample, sequenced in a study of blood T cell repertoires in COVID-19. Only in-frame clones appear in the TCRdb table, and some are missing; sequencing was by immunoSEQ multiplex PCR. Of about 200,000 clones listed, 70% to 85% are singletons. Material: PBMCs or T cells enriched from blood (not recorded which). These receptors all stem from a man aged 35 to 55 who had recovered from COVID-19.

The J gene is TRBJ1-2, the V gene TRBV7-9, with D tentatively TRBD1 (6 bases). The CDR3 loop spans 13 amino acids. Germline V gives CDR1 SEHNR, CDR2 FQNEAQ (reference sequence). The V end lost 6 bases, the J end lost 6 bases, and 14 bases lay between the germline ends. CDR3 protein: CASSWGGTDGYTF. Written as DNA, the CDR3 is TGTGCCAGCAGTTGGGGGGGCACGGATGGCTACACCTTC. The whole variable domain, filled in from reference TRBV7-9 and TRBJ1-2, reads DTGVSQNPRHKITKRGQNVTFRCDPISEHNRLYWYRQTLGQGPEFLTYFQNEAQLEKSRLLSDRFSAERPKGSFSTLEIQRTEQGDSAMYLCASSWGGTDGYTFGSGTRLTVV.

The chain couples TRBV29-1 to TRBJ2-5; D remains ambiguous. Trimming left V 4 bases short and J 4 bases short, with 10 bases between. The germline V gene encodes CDR1 SQVTM and CDR2 ANQGSEA. The CDR3 contains 12 residues. The DNA for the CDR3 is TGCAGCGTTGGGTCTGGAGCAGAGACCCAGTACTTC. Translated, it gives CSVGSGAETQYF.

CDR3 loop: CASSLRRDSNQPQHF. The CDR3 region has the DNA TGTGCCAGCAGTTTAAGGAGGGATAGCAATCAGCCCCAGCATTTT. V usage is TRBV27 and J usage is TRBJ1-5; D gene unclear. CDR1 and CDR2 (germline): MNHEY, SMNVEV (reference sequence). V shed 2 bases and J shed 0 bases, with 8 bases lying between them. The length of the CDR3 is 15 residues.

The rearrangement joins TRBV28 to TRBJ1-3, with D unclear. V lost 6 bases and J lost 0, with 12 bases in between. Germline CDR1 reads MDHEN; CDR2 reads SYDVKM. This CDR3 has 15 amino acids. The CDR3 is CASSLDGLSGNTIYF. As DNA, the CDR3 is TGTGCCAGCAGCCTGGACGGACTCTCTGGAAACACCATATATTTT.

The chain carries TRBV7-2 and TRBJ2-6, with TRBD1 matching 8 bases. Germline loops: CDR1 SGHTA, CDR2 FQGNSA. The CDR3 is 15 amino acids. V shed 4 bases, J shed 4 bases, and the junction held 3 bases outside the gene matches. CDR3 loop: CASSWTGSGANVLTF. The CDR3 DNA reads as TGTGCCAGCAGCTGGACAGGGTCCGGGGCCAACGTCCTGACTTTC.

The J gene is TRBJ2-7, the V gene TRBV11-1; 12 bases are shared with TRBD2. The CDR3 is made up of 15 amino acids. The V gene end was trimmed by 5 bases and the J gene end by 5 bases; junction bases not matched to a gene: 7. From germline, CDR1 is SGHAT and CDR2 FQDESV (reference sequence). CDR3 DNA: TGTGCCAGCAGCCCTAGACTAGCGGGAGCCCACGAGCAGTACTTC. Translating it yields CASSPRLAGAHEQYF.

V gene TRBV3-1 (or the pseudogene TRBV3-2) combines with J gene TRBJ1-4; tentatively, D is TRBD1 (6 bases). CDR3 size: 12 residues. The germline V gene has CDR1 LGHDT and CDR2 YNNKEL (reference sequence). The ends were cut back, 0 bases at V and 14 bases at J, with 10 bases in the middle. CDR3 sequence reads: CASSQDRGPLFF. CDR3 DNA sequence: TGTGCCAGCAGCCAAGACAGGGGTCCGCTGTTTTTT.